This record concerns one TCR beta chain sequence. The data derive from a study of T cell responses to AZD1222 COVID-19 vaccine. Germline CDR1 reads KGHSH; CDR2 reads LQKENI. Trimming shortened V by 4 bases and J by 6 bases, and 9 bases separated the two germline ends. CDR3 length: 13 residues. Sequencing used immunoSEQ multiplex PCR; TCRdb keeps in-frame clones, though not all of them. The table shows about 93,000 clones, with roughly 89% occurring only once. The J gene is TRBJ1-4, the V gene TRBV18; tentatively, D is TRBD1 (6 bases). This sequence was found in an adult in good health. The sequencing used peripheral blood, collected on day 0 of MenACWY control vaccination. CDR3 protein: CASSRWTDEKLFF. The DNA of the CDR3 is TGTGCCAGCTCACGATGGACAGATGAAAAACTGTTTTTT.